Following are 10 T cell receptor beta chains from one sample sequenced in a study of T cells in Graves' hyperthyroidism and ophthalmopathy. Amplified regions were TCR beta CDR3 sequences from RNA transcripts. A set of HTBI primers served as the primers for a first-round RT-PCR of the TCR CDR3. MiXCR was run by TCRdb on the multiplex PCR reads, yielding one entry per CDR3 protein. The table has hundreds of thousands of distinct CDR3 sequences, approximately 14% seen once. Sample: blood. These receptors were obtained from a young woman with Graves' hyperthyroidism.

This clonotype was observed at least ten times. This chain connects TRBV11-2 to TRBJ2-7; D is undetermined. V lost 2 bases to trimming and J lost 4 bases, with 9 bases between them. This CDR3 has 13 amino acids. Germline CDR1 is SGHAT and CDR2 is FQNNGV. CDR3 sequence: CASSLIGQYEQYF. The CDR3 DNA reads as TGTGCCAGCAGCTTAATAGGGCAATACGAGCAGTACTTC.

V usage is TRBV4-3 and J usage is TRBJ2-7; 10 positions agree with TRBD2. V trimming: 3 bases; J trimming: 7 bases; junction bases outside the gene matches: 18. The CDR3 is made up of 18 amino acids. Per germline, CDR1 LGHNA and CDR2 YSLEER. The CDR3: CASSQAFSRTSGAGEQYF. The CDR3, as DNA: TGCGCCAGCAGCCAGGCTTTTTCCCGGACTAGCGGTGCGGGAGAGCAGTACTTC.

There are many counts of this clonotype. The J gene is TRBJ1-5, the V gene TRBV20-1, with D possibly matching TRBD1 (5 bases). The CDR3 spans 16 residues. The V gene's germline CDR1 is DFQATT and CDR2 SNEGSKA (reference sequence). Trimming shortened V by 3 bases and J by 0 bases, and 15 bases separated the two germline ends. CDR3: CSASQGAFLSNQPQHF. The CDR3 DNA sequence: TGCAGTGCTAGCCAGGGAGCGTTCCTTAGCAATCAGCCCCAGCATTTT.

The rearrangement uses TRBV13 and TRBJ1-4; D unclear. The CDR3 spans 12 residues. Germline CDR1 PRHDT, CDR2 FYEKMQ (reference sequence). V was shortened by 4 bases and J by 8 bases, with 8 bases between the two germline ends. CDR3: CASSSEDEKLFF. CDR3 coding DNA: TGTGCCAGCAGCTCCGAAGACGAAAAACTGTTTTTT.

This clonotype was recorded at least ten times. This sequence joins TRBV7-2 and TRBJ2-1, with D possibly being TRBD1 (6 bases). V was clipped by 5 bases and J by 6 bases, with 11 bases between them. The CDR3 spans 13 residues. Germline CDR1 is SGHTA and CDR2 is FQGNSA. In DNA form, the CDR3 reads TGTGCCAGCAGCACCGGACAGACCAATGAGCAGTTCTTC. Its protein product is CASSTGQTNEQFF.

The V gene is TRBV7-9, the J gene TRBJ2-7; D perhaps matches TRBD1 (5 bases). Trimming pared 5 bases from V and 5 bases from J, leaving 7 bases between. This CDR3 spans 11 amino acids. Looked up from germline, CDR1 is SEHNR and CDR2 is FQNEAQ (reference sequence). The CDR3 sequence: CASSLQDEQYF. As DNA, the CDR3 is TGTGCCAGCAGCCTACAGGACGAGCAGTACTTC. Variable domain in full (rest from reference TRBV7-9 and TRBJ2-7): DTGVSQNPRHKITKRGQNVTFRCDPISEHNRLYWYRQTLGQGPEFLTYFQNEAQLEKSRLLSDRFSAERPKGSFSTLEIQRTEQGDSAMYLCASSLQDEQYFGPGTRLTVT.

This clonotype was detected many times. J is TRBJ2-6 and V is TRBV28; no definite D call. The CDR3 spans 15 residues. Germline V CDR1 and CDR2: MDHEN, SYDVKM. Trimming pared 2 bases from V and 1 base from J, leaving 6 bases between. The CDR3, as DNA: TGTGCCAGCAGTTTACTCTCTTCTGGGGCCAACGTCCTGACTTTC. Translated: CASSLLSSGANVLTF.

This chain connects TRBV7-6 to TRBJ1-3; no definite D call. Trimming cost V 5 bases and J 7 bases, with 15 bases left between them. This CDR3 is built from 14 residues. Per the germline V gene, CDR1 is SGHVS and CDR2 is FNYEAQ. In DNA form, the CDR3 reads TGTGCCAGCAGCCCGGCTGCCAGCGGGAACACCATATATTTT. As protein: CASSPAASGNTIYF. The entire variable domain, with the rest obtained from reference TRBV7-6 and TRBJ1-3, is as follows: GAGVSQSPRYKVTKRGQDVALRCDPISGHVSLYWYRQALGQGPEFLTYFNYEAQQDKSGLPNDRFSAERPEGSISTLTIQRTEQRDSAMYRCASSPAASGNTIYFGEGSWLTVV.

The chain carries TRBV9 and TRBJ1-4; D call uncertain. Trimming cost V 5 bases and J 5 bases, with 7 bases left between them. In germline, CDR1 is SGDLS, CDR2 YYNGEE. The length of the CDR3 is 12 residues. The CDR3 coding sequence is TGTGCCAGCAGTTCCCAGAATGAAAAACTGTTTTTT. Encoded protein: CASSSQNEKLFF.

At least ten counts were recorded for this clonotype. The V gene is TRBV30, the J gene TRBJ1-6; the D gene is possibly TRBD1 (5 bases). V was cut by 2 bases and J by 9 bases, with 17 bases left in between. CDR3 length: 15 amino acids. Germline loops: CDR1 GTSNPN, CDR2 SVGIG (reference sequence). CDR3 in DNA: TGTGCCTGGAGTTGGACACCCACGATGGGTTCACCCCTCCACTTT. Encoded protein: CAWSWTPTMGSPLHF.